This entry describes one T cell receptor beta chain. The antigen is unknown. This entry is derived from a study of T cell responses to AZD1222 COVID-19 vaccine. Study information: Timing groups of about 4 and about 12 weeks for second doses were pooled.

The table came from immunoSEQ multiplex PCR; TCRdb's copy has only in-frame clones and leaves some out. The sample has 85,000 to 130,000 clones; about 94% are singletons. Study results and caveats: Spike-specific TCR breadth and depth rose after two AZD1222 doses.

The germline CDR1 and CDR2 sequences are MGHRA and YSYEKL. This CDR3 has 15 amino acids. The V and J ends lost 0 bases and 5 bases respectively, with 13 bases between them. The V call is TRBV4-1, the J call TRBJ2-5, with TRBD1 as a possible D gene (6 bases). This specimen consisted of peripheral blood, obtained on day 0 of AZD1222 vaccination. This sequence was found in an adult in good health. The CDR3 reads CASSQDTGTIETQYF. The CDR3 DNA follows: TGCGCCAGCAGCCAAGACACCGGGACAATCGAGACCCAGTACTTC.